The TCR beta chain described here comes from a study of blood T cell repertoires in COVID-19. Whole-study context: Some COVID-19 samples were acute and others convalescent; all came from the United States, Italy and Spain. Sources were T cells, B-cell-depleted T cells, or PBMCs; the material itself was cDNA or gDNA.

The table came from immunoSEQ multiplex PCR; TCRdb's copy has only in-frame clones and leaves some out. The sample lists fewer than 450,000 clones, 80% to 90% occurring once. The Seattle patients joined while their infection was active and were tracked longitudinally afterward. Trimming took off 8 bases at V and 4 bases at J, with 14 bases between the two ends. Germline V gene sequence: CDR1 SQVTM, CDR2 ANQGSEA. The CDR3 runs 12 residues. This rearrangement joins TRBV29-1 to TRBJ1-2; perhaps TRBD1 as D (5 bases). The sequence was collected from a woman in her forties or fifties with COVID-19, enrolled during active disease. The sample comprised peripheral blood. The CDR3 sequence: CSSPGGPYGYTF. The CDR3 coding sequence is TGCAGCTCCCCGGGGGGACCCTATGGCTACACCTTC.